This TCR beta chain was profiled in a study of T cells in Graves' hyperthyroidism and ophthalmopathy. Study-level points and caveats: Most clonotypes that expanded in the thyroid above 0.001 also showed up in blood. Ophthalmopathy, which appeared later, was predicted by the model a median roughly 6.5 months before onset.

Uncontrolled infection, other autoimmune disease, pregnancy or lactation disqualified patients from enrolment. Thyroid ultrasound and orbital computed tomography, with clinical symptoms and serum thyroxine and TRAb, informed diagnoses. This clonotype was found once. Its target is not known. An end of the junction differs from the germline gene, which may be a read error. Researchers amplified the TCR beta CDR3 regions from RNA transcripts. Primed by the HTBI set, a first-round RT-PCR was run on the TCR CDR3. TCRdb reprocessed the multiplex PCR reads via MiXCR and lists one record per CDR3 protein. The table has roughly 100,000 distinct CDR3 sequences, approximately 50% seen once. Germline CDR1 SGHTA, CDR2 FQGNSA. The CDR3 sequence is 16 residues long.

The source material was blood. The chain links TRBV7-2 to TRBJ1-4; 7 bases are shared with TRBD1. This TCR derives from a middle-aged man with Graves' hyperthyroidism. CDR3 DNA: TGTGCCAGCAGCCCGCGACAGGGACTAACAAATGCAAAACTGTTTTTT. Translation: CASSPRQGLTNAKLFF.